Below, one T cell receptor (beta chain) is given with its context. Its antigen is as yet unknown. TCRdb's table, derived via immunoSEQ multiplex PCR, lists solely in-frame clones and lacks some. The data show 86,000 or so clones, around 91% seen once. The record originates from a study of OX40 agonist ivuxolimab in advanced cancers. Looking at the study overall: Allowance was made for prior anti-PD-1, anti-PD-L1 or anti-CTLA-4 therapy, and about 40% had some. General study results and limits: The study did not work out the antigen specificity of the expanded peripheral T cells.

J lost 5 bases, V lost 6 bases, and 9 bases had no gene match. The CDR3 totals 15 residues. Germline CDR1 MNHEY, CDR2 SVGAGI. At cycle 4 day 1, cycle 7 day 1, and baseline, blood was sampled. This chain uses TRBV6-5 with TRBJ2-2, with 7 bases fitting TRBD2. The starting material was CD4+ or CD8+ T cells sorted from blood, obtained in a trial of the OX40 agonist ivuxolimab. The receptor's source is an adult with an advanced solid tumor such as melanoma, head and neck, liver or kidney cancer. CDR3 in amino acids: CASSPRGGGTGELFF. CDR3 DNA: TGTGCCAGCAGCCCCCGCGGGGGAGGAACCGGGGAGCTGTTTTTT.